Listed here are 6 T cell receptor beta chains from one sample, sequenced in a study of immune cell composition in non-small cell lung cancer. This table comes from immunoSEQ multiplex PCR, and its TCRdb copy is limited to in-frame clones, with some not included. Of fewer than 5,000 clones listed, over 60% were seen once; the top ten hold 14%. Normal lung was taken at the farthest possible site, at least 3 cm from tumour. The sequenced sample was non-adjacent lung tissue. Receptors were obtained from a human donor with non-small cell lung cancer.

The gene calls are TRBV10-2 and TRBJ2-1, with D unresolved. CDR3 length equals 13 residues. V lost 7 bases, J lost 4 bases, and 11 bases lay in between. CDR1 is WSHSY and CDR2 is SAAADI in the germline V gene. CDR3 amino acids: CASTKDIYNEQFF. CDR3 DNA sequence: TGCGCCAGCACCAAAGACATTTACAATGAGCAGTTCTTC.

This rearrangement joins TRBV5-4 to TRBJ2-5, with 11 positions matching TRBD2. The V gene's germline CDR1 is SGHNT and CDR2 YYREEE (reference sequence). The length of the CDR3 is 15 residues. With V trimmed by 4 bases and J by 4 bases, 6 bases remained unmatched. As DNA, the CDR3 is TGTGCCAGCAGCCCCTCTAGCGGGAGGAGAGAGACCCAGTACTTC. It specifies CASSPSSGRRETQYF.

The gene calls are TRBV27 and TRBJ1-2, with D perhaps matching TRBD1 (5 bases). The V and J ends lost 6 bases and 7 bases respectively, with 18 bases between them. Germline values: CDR1 MNHEY, CDR2 SMNVEV (reference sequence). This CDR3 spans 14 amino acids. The CDR3 DNA follows: TGTGCCAGCAGGAACGCAGGGAAGGTGGGTGGCTACACCTTC. Protein sequence: CASRNAGKVGGYTF.

This rearrangement joins TRBV10-3 to TRBJ2-3; 7 bases fit TRBD2. The CDR3 consists of 15 residues. Germline V gives CDR1 ENHRY, CDR2 SYGVKD. The ends lost 3 bases at V and 2 bases at J; junction bases unmatched: 5. Here the CDR3 DNA reads TGTGCCATCAGTGACTCTGAGCGGGACACAGATACGCAGTATTTT. Translation gives CAISDSERDTDTQYF.

This clone was observed once. The V and J genes are TRBV5-1 and TRBJ2-5; TRBD2 matches at 10 bases. Germline assignment: CDR1 SGHRS and CDR2 YFSETQ. The CDR3 covers 17 residues. J was trimmed by 2 bases and V by 0 bases; bases with no gene match: 7. The CDR3 region has the DNA TGCGCCAGCAGCTTGGGACAAATAGCGGGGGGACAAGAGACCCAGTACTTC. This codes for CASSLGQIAGGQETQYF. Using reference TRBV5-1 and TRBJ2-5 for the parts outside the CDR3, the full variable domain is KAGVTQTPRYLIKTRGQQVTLSCSPISGHRSVSWYQQTPGQGLQFLFEYFSETQRNKGNFPGRFSGRQFSNSRSEMNVSTLELGDSALYLCASSLGQIAGGQETQYFGPGTRLLVL.

The chain recombines TRBV11-2 with TRBJ2-3, with 12 bases that match TRBD1. The V gene's germline CDR1 is SGHAT and CDR2 FQNNGV. V gave up 4 bases and J gave up 7 bases; unmatched junction bases: 6. The CDR3 runs 15 residues. Here the CDR3 DNA reads TGTGCCAGCAGCTCGGGACAGGGGGCTTTAAATACGCAGTATTTT. Its translation is CASSSGQGALNTQYF.